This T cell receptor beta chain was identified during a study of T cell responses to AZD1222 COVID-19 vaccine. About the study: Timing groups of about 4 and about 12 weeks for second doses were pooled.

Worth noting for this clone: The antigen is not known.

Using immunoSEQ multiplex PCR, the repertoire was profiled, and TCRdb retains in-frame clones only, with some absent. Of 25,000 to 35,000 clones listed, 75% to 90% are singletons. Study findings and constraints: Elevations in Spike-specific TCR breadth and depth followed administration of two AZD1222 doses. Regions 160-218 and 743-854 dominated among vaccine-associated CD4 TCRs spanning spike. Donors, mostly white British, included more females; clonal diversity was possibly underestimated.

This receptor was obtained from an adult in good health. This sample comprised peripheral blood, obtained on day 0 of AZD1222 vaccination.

CDR3 loop: CASSEYFRGPTGELFF. The CDR3 DNA reads TGTGCCAGCAGTGAATATTTTAGGGGACCGACCGGGGAGCTGTTTTTT. The V gene is TRBV25-1, the J gene TRBJ2-2; perhaps D is TRBD1 or TRBD2 (5 bases each). V lost 0 bases to trimming and J lost 5 bases, with 13 bases between them. Germline V gene lookup returns CDR1 MGHDK and CDR2 SYGVNS. The CDR3 runs to 16 residues.